This record concerns one T cell receptor (beta chain) sequence. The antigen remains unidentified. This CDR3 contains 12 residues. The data belong to a study of cytotoxic CD8 clonotypes in ibrutinib-treated CLL. Broader study findings: On treatment, the uncommon public clonotypes contracted or remained stable. Sampling times, which were not matched between the groups, differed between sustained-remission patients and progressing patients. Clonality rose at ibrutinib response, held steady in sustained remission, and fell toward baseline at progression.

The protocol was immunoSEQ multiplex PCR, while the TCRdb copy is restricted to in-frame clones and leaves out a portion. Here the sample spans roughly 250,000 clones, 70% being singletons. The V call is TRBV21-1, the J call TRBJ2-1; TRBD2 is the table's D call and was not checked against the DNA. TRBV21-1 is noted as a pseudogene. The TCR sequence derives from a human donor with chronic lymphocytic leukemia. This sample comprised PBMCs, obtained after 24 months of ibrutinib treatment. The CDR3 spells CASSKWSNEQFF. Here the CDR3 DNA reads TGTGCCAGCAGCAAATGGAGTAATGAGCAGTTCTTC.